This TCR beta chain stems from a study of shared clonotypes between healthy human individuals. Study-wide background: For every donor, three CD4 naive, three CD4 memory, two CD8 naive and one CD8 memory plates were used.

Germline CDR1 is LNHDA and CDR2 is SQIVND (reference sequence). V shed 7 bases and J shed 2 bases, with 11 bases lying between them. The CDR3 has 13 amino acids. This clone was counted once. Recent vaccinations or acute infections were absent in the healthy HIV-negative adult donors. The sorted-subset replicate PCRs were given about 200 ng DNA, which is about 29,000 T cell genomes. Clones were sequenced by immunoSEQ multiplex PCR, and TCRdb holds only the in-frame ones, with some missing. The table records 550,000 to 800,000 clones, about 90% of them present only once. This TCR was sampled from a man aged 18 to 30 in good health. Some clones in this sample may be carry-over from other donors' samples. The chain joins TRBV19 to TRBJ1-1; D is ambiguous. The sample taken for sequencing was memory CD8+ T cells from PBMCs. This sample's subset: CD45RO+ cells pooled with CCR7-negative TemRA cells. As DNA, the CDR3 is TGTGCCAGTACCCCAGCGGCTAACACTGAAGCTTTCTTT. Translation gives CASTPAANTEAFF.